This entry is about one TCR beta chain. Its target is unknown. The sample is drawn from a study of T cell repertoires in cytomegalovirus infection. Study context: Public TCR beta signatures indicated both CMV infection and matching HLA type.

TCRdb reprocessed the reads with MiXCR, giving one entry per CDR3 protein. Of roughly 570,000 distinct CDR3 sequences in the sample, 40% are singletons; the top ten hold about 46%. CDR3 size: 14 residues. CDR1 is SEHNR, CDR2 FQNEAQ, per germline (reference sequence). V shed 3 bases and J shed 4 bases, with 9 bases lying between them. The chain recombines TRBV7-9 with TRBJ1-4; TRBD1 might be the D (5 bases). This sample comprised cultured PBMCs, obtained from culture after CMV antigen stimulation. This TCR derives from a human donor in good health (CMV status not recorded). Some clones in this sample may be carry-over from other donors' samples. The DNA of the CDR3 is TGTGCCAGCAGCTTTTGGGGGGATAATGAAAAACTGTTTTTT. Translation: CASSFWGDNEKLFF. The entire variable domain, with the rest obtained from reference TRBV7-9 and TRBJ1-4, is as follows: DTGVSQNPRHKITKRGQNVTFRCDPISEHNRLYWYRQTLGQGPEFLTYFQNEAQLEKSRLLSDRFSAERPKGSFSTLEIQRTEQGDSAMYLCASSFWGDNEKLFFGSGTQLSVL.